One sample yielded the 14 T cell receptor beta chains listed below, sequenced in a study of OX40 agonist ivuxolimab in advanced cancers. Measured with immunoSEQ multiplex PCR; TCRdb has only the in-frame clones, and not every one. The table lists approximately 76,000 clones, 93% of them singletons. The input for sequencing was CD4+ or CD8+ T cells sorted from blood, taken in a trial of the OX40 agonist ivuxolimab. The receptors derive from an adult with an advanced solid tumor such as melanoma, head and neck, liver or kidney cancer.

This sequence joins TRBV9 and TRBJ2-7; D could derive from TRBD1 or TRBD2 (6 bases each). The CDR3 contains 14 residues. Germline V lookup: CDR1 SGDLS, CDR2 YYNGEE. Trimming pared 0 bases from V and 4 bases from J, leaving 11 bases between. The CDR3 nucleotides are TGTGCCAGCAGCGTAGGACTAGGGGGTTACGAGCAGTACTTC. This codes for CASSVGLGGYEQYF. Full variable domain (remainder filled in from reference TRBV9 and TRBJ2-7): DSGVTQTPKHLITATGQRVTLRCSPRSGDLSVYWYQQSLDQGLQFLIQYYNGEERAKGNILERFSAQQFPDLHSELNLSSLELGDSALYFCASSVGLGGYEQYFGPGTRLTVT.

The chain combines TRBV19 with TRBJ2-7; TRBD1 aligns across 9 bases. The CDR3 consists of 14 residues. Germline V gene lookup returns CDR1 LNHDA and CDR2 SQIVND (reference sequence). J gave up 0 bases and V 3 bases, and 0 bases lay outside the gene matches. The CDR3: CASSMTGGSYEQYF. The CDR3 DNA reads TGTGCCAGTAGTATGACAGGGGGCTCCTACGAGCAGTACTTC.

The gene calls are TRBV5-1 and TRBJ1-2; D is undetermined. V lost 3 bases and J lost 1, with 10 bases in between. Per the germline V gene, CDR1 is SGHRS and CDR2 is YFSETQ. The CDR3 is 14 amino acids. The CDR3 loop is CASSYSPSNYGYTF. DNA of the CDR3: TGCGCCAGCAGCTACTCCCCCAGTAACTATGGCTACACCTTC.

V and J are TRBV29-1 and TRBJ1-2, with a possible D match to TRBD1 (5 bases). The germline V gene has CDR1 SQVTM and CDR2 ANQGSEA. V lost 4 bases and J 4 bases, leaving 7 bases between the germline ends. The CDR3 spans 11 residues. The CDR3 reads CSVGDFYGYTF. CDR3 nucleotide sequence: TGCAGCGTTGGGGACTTCTATGGCTACACCTTC.

This chain joins TRBV5-4 and TRBJ1-5; D unresolved. CDR3 size: 13 residues. Germline V lookup: CDR1 SGHNT, CDR2 YYREEE (reference sequence). The V gene lost 2 bases and the J gene lost 9 bases, with 12 bases spanning the gap. CDR3 amino acids: CASSLGPPGPQHF. In nucleotides, the CDR3 is TGTGCCAGCAGCTTAGGGCCCCCCGGGCCCCAGCATTTT.

This chain links TRBV9 with TRBJ1-2, with 9 bases that match TRBD1. The CDR3 consists of 13 residues. Germline CDR1 reads SGDLS; CDR2 reads YYNGEE. After removal of 5 bases from V and 5 bases from J, the junction contained 4 bases not matched to a gene. CDR3 residues: CASSLGQGYGYTF. The CDR3 DNA is TGTGCCAGCAGTCTCGGACAGGGGTATGGCTACACCTTC.

The J gene is TRBJ1-2, the V gene TRBV6-1; TRBD1 matches 9 bases. The CDR3 extends over 18 amino acids. The V gene end was trimmed by 1 base and the J gene end by 8 bases; junction bases not matched to a gene: 17. Per the germline V gene, CDR1 is MNHNS and CDR2 is SASEGT. The CDR3 nucleotides read TGTGCCAGCAGTGAAGTCGAGACCGGGACAGGGTTAGTAGAGGGCTACACCTTC. Residues: CASSEVETGTGLVEGYTF.

V usage is TRBV29-1 and J usage is TRBJ2-3, with 7 bases that match TRBD1. From germline, CDR1 is SQVTM and CDR2 ANQGSEA. V lost 5 bases and J lost 4; bases outside the gene matches: 9. The CDR3 has 14 residues. This CDR3 reads CSVPLPTGSDTQYF. CDR3 nucleotide sequence: TGCAGCGTTCCTTTACCGACAGGGTCAGATACGCAGTATTTT.

The J gene is TRBJ2-7, the V gene TRBV9; possibly TRBD1 or TRBD2 for D (5 bases each). V dropped 0 bases and J dropped 5 bases, with 9 bases sitting between them. CDR3 size: 13 residues. CDR1 and CDR2 from the germline V gene are SGDLS and YYNGEE. The CDR3 spells CASSVAGADEQYF. DNA for the CDR3: TGTGCCAGCAGCGTAGCCGGGGCGGACGAGCAGTACTTC. Complete variable domain (other parts from reference TRBV9 and TRBJ2-7): DSGVTQTPKHLITATGQRVTLRCSPRSGDLSVYWYQQSLDQGLQFLIQYYNGEERAKGNILERFSAQQFPDLHSELNLSSLELGDSALYFCASSVAGADEQYFGPGTRLTVT.

The CDR3 region is CASSDRDRGITEAFF. Written as DNA, the CDR3 is TGTGCCAGTAGTGACCGGGACAGGGGTATCACTGAAGCTTTCTTT. The J gene is TRBJ1-1, the V gene TRBV19; 10 bases line up with TRBD1. The trim removed 5 bases at V and 4 bases at J, leaving 7 bases unmatched. CDR1 and CDR2 from the germline V gene are LNHDA and SQIVND (reference sequence). The CDR3 spans 15 residues.

The chain uses TRBV2 and TRBJ1-1, with TRBD1 as a possible D gene (5 bases). CDR1 and CDR2 (germline): SNHLY, FYNNEI. V lost 6 bases, J lost 3 bases, and 8 bases lay in between. The CDR3 is 12 residues long. CDR3: CASREGHTEAFF. CDR3 in DNA: TGTGCCAGCAGGGAGGGGCACACTGAAGCTTTCTTT.

This chain connects TRBV4-1 to TRBJ2-5; the D is unclear. The CDR3 length is 14 residues. With 0 bases removed from V and 5 bases from J, the gap between germline ends came to 10 bases. Germline CDR1 is MGHRA and CDR2 is YSYEKL. The CDR3 coding sequence is TGCGCCAGCAGCCAAGATAGGACGTTTGAGACCCAGTACTTC. Translated, it gives CASSQDRTFETQYF.

The chain carries TRBV14 and TRBJ2-7, with D perhaps TRBD1 (6 bases). Trimming cost V 3 bases and J 5 bases, with 14 bases left between them. This CDR3 has 14 amino acids. CDR1 and CDR2 from the germline V gene are SGHDN and FVKESK. CDR3 sequence: CASSQTQGIHEQYF. The CDR3, as DNA: TGTGCCAGCAGCCAGACACAGGGTATCCACGAGCAGTACTTC.

This rearrangement joins TRBV5-5 to TRBJ1-1, with 7 positions matching TRBD1. The V gene's germline CDR1 is SGHKS and CDR2 YYEKEE (reference sequence). CDR3 length: 15 residues. V trimming: 4 bases; J trimming: 2 bases; junction bases outside the gene matches: 8. The CDR3 nucleotides read TGTGCCAGCAGCCTCCGGGACAGTGGAAACACTGAAGCTTTCTTT. It specifies CASSLRDSGNTEAFF.